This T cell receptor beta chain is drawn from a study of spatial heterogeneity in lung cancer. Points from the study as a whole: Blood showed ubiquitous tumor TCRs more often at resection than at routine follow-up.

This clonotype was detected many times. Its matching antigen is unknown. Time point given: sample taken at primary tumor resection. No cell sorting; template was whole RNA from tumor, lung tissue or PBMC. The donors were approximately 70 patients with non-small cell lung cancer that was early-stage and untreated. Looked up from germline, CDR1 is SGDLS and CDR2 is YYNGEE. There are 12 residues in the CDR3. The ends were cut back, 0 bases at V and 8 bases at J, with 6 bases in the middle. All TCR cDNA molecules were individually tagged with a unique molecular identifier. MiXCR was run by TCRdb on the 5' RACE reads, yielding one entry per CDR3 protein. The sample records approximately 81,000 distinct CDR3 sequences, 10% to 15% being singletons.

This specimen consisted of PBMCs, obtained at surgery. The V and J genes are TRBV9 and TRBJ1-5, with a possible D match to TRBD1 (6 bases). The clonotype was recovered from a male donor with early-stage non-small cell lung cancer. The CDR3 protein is CASSVEGEPQHF. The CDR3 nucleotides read TGTGCCAGCAGCGTAGAGGGGGAGCCCCAGCATTTT.